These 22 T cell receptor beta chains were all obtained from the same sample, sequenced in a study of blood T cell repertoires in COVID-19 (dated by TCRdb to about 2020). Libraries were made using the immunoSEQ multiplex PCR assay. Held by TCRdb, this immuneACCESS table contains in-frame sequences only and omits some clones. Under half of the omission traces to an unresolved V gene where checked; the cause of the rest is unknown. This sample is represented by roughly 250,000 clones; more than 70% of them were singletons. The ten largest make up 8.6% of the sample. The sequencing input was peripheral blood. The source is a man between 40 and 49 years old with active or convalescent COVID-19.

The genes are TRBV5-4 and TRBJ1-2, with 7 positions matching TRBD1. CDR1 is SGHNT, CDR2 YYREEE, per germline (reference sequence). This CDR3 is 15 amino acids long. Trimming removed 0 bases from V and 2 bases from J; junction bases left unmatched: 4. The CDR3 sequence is CASSLGQGWNYGYTF. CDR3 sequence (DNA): TGTGCCAGCAGCTTGGGACAGGGTTGGAACTATGGCTACACCTTC. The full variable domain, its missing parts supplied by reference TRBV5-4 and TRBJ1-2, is ETGVTQSPTHLIKTRGQQVTLRCSSQSGHNTVSWYQQALGQGPQFIFQYYREEENGRGNFPPRFSGLQFPNYSSELNVNALELDDSALYLCASSLGQGWNYGYTFGSGTRLTVV.

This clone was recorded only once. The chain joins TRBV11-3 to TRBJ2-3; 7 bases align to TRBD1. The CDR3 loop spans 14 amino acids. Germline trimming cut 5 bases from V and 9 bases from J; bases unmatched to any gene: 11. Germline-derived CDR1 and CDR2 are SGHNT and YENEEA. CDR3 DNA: TGTGCCAGCAGCCCTCGACAGGGTGAGGGGACGCAGTATTTT. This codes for CASSPRQGEGTQYF. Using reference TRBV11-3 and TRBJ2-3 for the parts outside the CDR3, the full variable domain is EAGVVQSPRYKIIEKKQPVAFWCNPISGHNTLYWYLQNLGQGPELLIRYENEEAVDDSQLPKDRFSAERLKGVDSTLKIQPAELGDSAVYLCASSPRQGEGTQYFGPGTRLTVL.

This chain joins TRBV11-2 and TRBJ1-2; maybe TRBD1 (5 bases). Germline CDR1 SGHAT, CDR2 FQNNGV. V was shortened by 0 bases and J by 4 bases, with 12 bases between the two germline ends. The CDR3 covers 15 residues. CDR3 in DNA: TGTGCCAGCAGCTTAGATCGTCAGGGTGGCTATGGCTACACCTTC. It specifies CASSLDRQGGYGYTF.

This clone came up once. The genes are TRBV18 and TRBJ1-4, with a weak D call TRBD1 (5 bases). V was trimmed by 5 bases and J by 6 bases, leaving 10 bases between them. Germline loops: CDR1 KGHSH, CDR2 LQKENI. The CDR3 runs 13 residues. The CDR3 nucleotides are TGTGCCAGCTCAGACAGAGAATATGAAAAACTGTTTTTT. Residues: CASSDREYEKLFF.

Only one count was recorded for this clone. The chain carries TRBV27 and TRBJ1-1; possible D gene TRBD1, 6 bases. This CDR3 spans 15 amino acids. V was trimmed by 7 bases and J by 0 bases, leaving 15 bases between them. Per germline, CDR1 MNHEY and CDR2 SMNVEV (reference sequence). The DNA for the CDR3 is TGTGCCAGCAATCAGGGGACGCTGATGAACACTGAAGCTTTCTTT. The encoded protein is CASNQGTLMNTEAFF.

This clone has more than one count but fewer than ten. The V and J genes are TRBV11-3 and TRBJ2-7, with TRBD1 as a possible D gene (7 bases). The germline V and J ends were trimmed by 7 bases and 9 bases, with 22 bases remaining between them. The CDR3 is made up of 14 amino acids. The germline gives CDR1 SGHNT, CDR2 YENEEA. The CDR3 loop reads CASKGGGSLRGQYF. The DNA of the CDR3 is TGTGCCAGCAAAGGAGGGGGCAGCCTACGAGGGCAGTACTTC.

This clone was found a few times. CDR3 loop: CASRAGQNNEQFF. In DNA form, the CDR3 reads TGTGCCAGCAGGGCGGGACAGAACAATGAGCAGTTCTTC. This sequence joins TRBV6-5 and TRBJ2-1, with a weak D call TRBD1 (7 bases). The CDR3 covers 13 residues. V lost 6 bases and J lost 5, with 11 bases in between. The V gene's germline CDR1 is MNHEY and CDR2 SVGAGI.

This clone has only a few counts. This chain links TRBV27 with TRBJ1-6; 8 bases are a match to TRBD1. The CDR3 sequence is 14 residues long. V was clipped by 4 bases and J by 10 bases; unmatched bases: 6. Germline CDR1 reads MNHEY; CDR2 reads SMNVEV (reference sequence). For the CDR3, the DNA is TGTGCCAGCAGTTGGACAGGGAAGGACTCACCCCTCCACTTT. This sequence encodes CASSWTGKDSPLHF.

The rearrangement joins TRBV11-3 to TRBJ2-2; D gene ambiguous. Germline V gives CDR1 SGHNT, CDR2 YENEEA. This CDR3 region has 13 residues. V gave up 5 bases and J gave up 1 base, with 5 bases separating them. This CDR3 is CASSAENTGELFF. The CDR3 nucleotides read TGTGCCAGCAGCGCAGAGAACACCGGGGAGCTGTTTTTT.

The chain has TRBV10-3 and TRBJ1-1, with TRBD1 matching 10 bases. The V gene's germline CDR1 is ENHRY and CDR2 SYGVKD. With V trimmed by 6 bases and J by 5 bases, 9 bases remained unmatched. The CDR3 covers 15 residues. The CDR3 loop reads CAISAQDRGGTEAFF. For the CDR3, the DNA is TGTGCCATCAGCGCCCAGGACAGGGGGGGGACTGAAGCTTTCTTT.

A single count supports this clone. CDR3 loop: CASSPVWSATNEKLFF. The CDR3 nucleotides read TGTGCCAGCTCCCCCGTCTGGTCGGCAACTAATGAAAAACTGTTTTTT. The rearrangement joins TRBV18 to TRBJ1-4; D is undetermined. V gave up 6 bases and J gave up 0 bases, with 14 bases separating them. Germline V gene sequence: CDR1 KGHSH, CDR2 LQKENI. CDR3 length equals 16 residues. The complete variable domain, with remaining parts taken from reference TRBV18 and TRBJ1-4, reads NAGVMQNPRHLVRRRGQEARLRCSPMKGHSHVYWYRQLPEEGLKFMVYLQKENIIDESGMPKERFSAEFPKEGPSILRIQQVVRGDSAAYFCASSPVWSATNEKLFFGSGTQLSVL.

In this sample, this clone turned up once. The DNA for the CDR3 is TGTGCCACCAGTGATCACAGGGGGCCGGGCACTGAAGCTTTCTTT. It is translated as CATSDHRGPGTEAFF. The chain couples TRBV24-1 to TRBJ1-1, with 9 bases lining up with TRBD1. The germline CDR1 and CDR2 sequences are KGHDR and SFDVKD. CDR3 length equals 15 residues. The junction had 5 bases not matched to a gene; V was cut back by 3 bases and J by 4 bases.

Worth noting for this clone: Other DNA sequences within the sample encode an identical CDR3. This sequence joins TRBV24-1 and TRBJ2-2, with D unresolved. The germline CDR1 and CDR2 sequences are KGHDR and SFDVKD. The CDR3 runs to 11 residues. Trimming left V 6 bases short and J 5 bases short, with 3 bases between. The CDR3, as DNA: TGTGCCACCAGTCAGACCGGGGAGCTGTTTTTT. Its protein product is CATSQTGELFF.

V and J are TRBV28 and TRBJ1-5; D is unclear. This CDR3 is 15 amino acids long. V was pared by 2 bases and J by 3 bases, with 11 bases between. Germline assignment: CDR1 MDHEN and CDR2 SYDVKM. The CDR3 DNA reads TGTGCCAGCAGTTTACGGGGTACCTACAATCAGCCCCAGCATTTT. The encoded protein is CASSLRGTYNQPQHF.

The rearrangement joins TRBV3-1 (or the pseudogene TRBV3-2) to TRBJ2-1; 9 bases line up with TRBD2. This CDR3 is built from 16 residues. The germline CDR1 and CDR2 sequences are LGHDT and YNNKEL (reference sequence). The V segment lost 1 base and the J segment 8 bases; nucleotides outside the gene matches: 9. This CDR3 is CASSQGIPREGDEQFF. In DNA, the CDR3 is TGTGCCAGCAGCCAAGGGATTCCGCGGGAGGGGGATGAGCAGTTCTTC.

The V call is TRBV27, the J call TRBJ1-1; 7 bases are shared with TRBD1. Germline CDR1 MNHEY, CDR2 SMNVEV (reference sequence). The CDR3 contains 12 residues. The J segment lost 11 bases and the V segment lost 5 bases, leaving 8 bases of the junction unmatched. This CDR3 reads CASSLPQGLAFF. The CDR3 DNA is TGTGCCAGCAGTCTACCACAGGGGTTGGCTTTCTTT.

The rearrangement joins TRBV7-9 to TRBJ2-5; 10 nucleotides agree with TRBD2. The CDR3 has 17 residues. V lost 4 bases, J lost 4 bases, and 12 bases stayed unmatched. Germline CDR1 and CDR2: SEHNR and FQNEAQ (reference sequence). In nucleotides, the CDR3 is TGTGCCAGCAGCTCTTTCGGATCTAGCGGGAGAGGAGAGACCCAGTACTTC. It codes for CASSSFGSSGRGETQYF.

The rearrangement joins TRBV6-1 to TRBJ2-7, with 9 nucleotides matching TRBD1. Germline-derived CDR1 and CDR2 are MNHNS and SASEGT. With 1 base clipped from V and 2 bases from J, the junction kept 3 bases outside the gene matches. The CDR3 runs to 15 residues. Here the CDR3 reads CASSEGTGVPYEQYF. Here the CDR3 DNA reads TGTGCCAGCAGTGAAGGGACAGGGGTCCCCTACGAGCAGTACTTC.

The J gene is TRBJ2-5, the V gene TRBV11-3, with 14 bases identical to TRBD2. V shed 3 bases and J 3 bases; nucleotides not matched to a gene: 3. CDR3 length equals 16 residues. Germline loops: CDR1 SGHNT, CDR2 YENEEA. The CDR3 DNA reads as TGTGCCAGCAGCTTTCGGGGACTAGCGGGAGAAGAGACCCAGTACTTC. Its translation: CASSFRGLAGEETQYF. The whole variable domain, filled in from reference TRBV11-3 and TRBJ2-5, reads EAGVVQSPRYKIIEKKQPVAFWCNPISGHNTLYWYLQNLGQGPELLIRYENEEAVDDSQLPKDRFSAERLKGVDSTLKIQPAELGDSAVYLCASSFRGLAGEETQYFGPGTRLLVL.

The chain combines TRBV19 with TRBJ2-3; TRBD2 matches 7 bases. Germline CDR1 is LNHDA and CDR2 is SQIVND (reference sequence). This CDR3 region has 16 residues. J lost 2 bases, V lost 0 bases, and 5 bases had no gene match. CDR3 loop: CASSIDPRDYTDTQYF. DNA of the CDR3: TGTGCCAGTAGTATAGATCCCCGGGACTACACAGATACGCAGTATTTT. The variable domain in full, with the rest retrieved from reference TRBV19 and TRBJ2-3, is DGGITQSPKYLFRKEGQNVTLSCEQNLNHDAMYWYRQDPGQGLRLIYYSQIVNDFQKGDIAEGYSVSREKKESFPLTVTSAQKNPTAFYLCASSIDPRDYTDTQYFGPGTRLTVL.

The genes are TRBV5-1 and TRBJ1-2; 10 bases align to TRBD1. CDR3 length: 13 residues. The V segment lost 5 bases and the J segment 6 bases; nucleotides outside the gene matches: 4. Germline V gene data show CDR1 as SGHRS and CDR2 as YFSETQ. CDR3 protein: CASRMTGGDGYTF. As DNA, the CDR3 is TGCGCCAGCAGGATGACAGGGGGCGATGGCTACACCTTC.

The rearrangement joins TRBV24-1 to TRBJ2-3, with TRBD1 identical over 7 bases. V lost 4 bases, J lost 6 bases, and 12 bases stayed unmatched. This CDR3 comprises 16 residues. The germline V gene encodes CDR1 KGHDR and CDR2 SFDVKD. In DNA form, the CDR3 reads TGTGCCACCAGTGACCGGGACAGCCGGGTTCCGGATACGCAGTATTTT. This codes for CATSDRDSRVPDTQYF.